This note documents a single T cell receptor (beta chain) sequence. This sample was included in a study of human T cells and chemical hapten exposure. TCRdb reanalysed the RACE reads using MiXCR and keeps one entry per CDR3 protein. The sample includes about 260,000 distinct CDR3 sequences, around 9.3% of them seen just once. The time point: pre-sensitization, week 0. As for treatment: therapeutic diphenylcyclopropenone sensitization with weekly scalp DPC. The input for sequencing was whole blood, taken in connection with sensitization to the hapten diphenylcyclopropenone (DPC). The origin of this receptor is a woman in her 40s with alopecia areata. Some clones in this sample may be carry-over from other donors' samples.

CDR3 coding DNA: TGTGCCAGCAGTCCGCTCACGGTGGGCGAGCAGTACTTC. This translates into CASSPLTVGEQYF. This sequence joins TRBV12-3 or TRBV12-4 and TRBJ2-7; D is unresolved. CDR3 length: 13 amino acids. The V gene lost 5 bases and the J gene lost 6 bases, with 14 bases spanning the gap.